This T cell receptor beta chain was profiled in a study of response to subunit inactivated influenza vaccine. Study-wide results and limits: The authors suggested that every seasonal influenza vaccination recruits few new T cells.

One entry per CDR3 protein results from TCRdb running MiXCR on the RT-PCR reads. This sample has 250,000 to 350,000 distinct CDR3 sequences; approximately 23% occur once, and the top ten carry approximately 10%. This clonotype was observed a handful of times. Its antigen is currently unknown. The germline CDR1 and CDR2 sequences are DFQATT and SNEGSKA (reference sequence). Trimming removed 4 bases from V and 0 bases from J; junction bases left unmatched: 4. The CDR3 totals 15 residues. This receptor was obtained from a man aged 50-75 years who received an inactivated influenza vaccine. Sequencing used PBMCs from blood, obtained approximately 20 months after vaccination. V and J are TRBV20-1 and TRBJ2-7; 12 bases match TRBD2. CDR3 in DNA: TGCAGTGCTATTGGACTAGCGGGATTCTCCTACGAGCAGTACTTC. It codes for CSAIGLAGFSYEQYF.